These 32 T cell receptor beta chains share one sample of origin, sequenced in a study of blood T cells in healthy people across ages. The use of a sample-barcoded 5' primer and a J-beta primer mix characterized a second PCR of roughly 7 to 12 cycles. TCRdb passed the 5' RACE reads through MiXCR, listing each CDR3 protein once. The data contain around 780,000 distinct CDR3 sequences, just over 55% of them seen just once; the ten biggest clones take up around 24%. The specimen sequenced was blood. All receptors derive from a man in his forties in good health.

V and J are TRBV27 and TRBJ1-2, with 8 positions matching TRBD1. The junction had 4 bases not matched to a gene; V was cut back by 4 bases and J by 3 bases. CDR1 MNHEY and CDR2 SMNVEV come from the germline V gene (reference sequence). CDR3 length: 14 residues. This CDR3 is CASSSPGQDYGYTF. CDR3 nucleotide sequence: TGTGCCAGCAGTTCACCGGGACAGGACTATGGCTACACCTTC.

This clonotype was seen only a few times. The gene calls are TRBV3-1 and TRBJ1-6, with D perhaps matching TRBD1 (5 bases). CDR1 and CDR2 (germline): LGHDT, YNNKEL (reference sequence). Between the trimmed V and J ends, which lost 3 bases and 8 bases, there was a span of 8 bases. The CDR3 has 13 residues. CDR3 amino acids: CASSHREDSPLHF. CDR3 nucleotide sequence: TGTGCCAGCAGCCACAGGGAGGATTCACCCCTCCACTTT.

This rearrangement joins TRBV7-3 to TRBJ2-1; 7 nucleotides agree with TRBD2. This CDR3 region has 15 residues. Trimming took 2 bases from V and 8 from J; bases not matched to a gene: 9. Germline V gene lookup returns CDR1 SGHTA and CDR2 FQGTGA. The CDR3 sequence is CASSLGGGPSDEQFF. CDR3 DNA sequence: TGTGCCAGCAGCTTAGGGGGAGGGCCGTCGGATGAGCAGTTCTTC. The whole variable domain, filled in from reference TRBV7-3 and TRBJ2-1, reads GAGVSQTPSNKVTEKGKYVELRCDPISGHTALYWYRQSLGQGPEFLIYFQGTGAADDSGLPNDRFFAVRPEGSVSTLKIQRTERGDSAVYLCASSLGGGPSDEQFFGPGTRLTVL.

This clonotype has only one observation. The CDR3 nucleotides read TGCAGCGCTTCCACTATGACAAGCTCCTACGAGCAGTACTTC. It is translated as CSASTMTSSYEQYF. V and J are TRBV20-1 and TRBJ2-7; D not resolved. Germline values: CDR1 DFQATT, CDR2 SNEGSKA (reference sequence). The CDR3 loop spans 14 amino acids.

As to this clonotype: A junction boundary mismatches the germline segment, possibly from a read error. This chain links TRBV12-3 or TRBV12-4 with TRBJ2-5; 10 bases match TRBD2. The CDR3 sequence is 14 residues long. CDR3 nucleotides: TGTGCCAGCAGTCTAGCGGGAGAGGTGGAGACCCAGTACTTC. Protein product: CASSLAGEVETQYF.

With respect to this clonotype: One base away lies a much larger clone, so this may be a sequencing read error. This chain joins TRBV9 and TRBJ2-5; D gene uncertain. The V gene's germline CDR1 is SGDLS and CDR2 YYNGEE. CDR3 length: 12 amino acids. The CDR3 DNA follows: TGTGCCAGCAGCGTAAGTCAAGAGACCCGGTACTTC. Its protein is CASSVSQETRYF.

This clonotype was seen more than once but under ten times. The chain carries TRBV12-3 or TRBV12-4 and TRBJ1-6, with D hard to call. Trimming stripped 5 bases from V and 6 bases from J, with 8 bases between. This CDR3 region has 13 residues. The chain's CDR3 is CASSVVSNSPLHF. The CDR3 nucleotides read TGTGCCAGCAGTGTAGTCAGTAATTCACCCCTCCACTTT.

CDR3 loop: CASGLQGSQETQYF. CDR3 nucleotide sequence: TGTGCCAGCGGTCTACAGGGTTCCCAAGAGACCCAGTACTTC. The rearrangement links TRBV7-2 to TRBJ2-5; possible D gene TRBD1, 6 bases. The germline gives CDR1 SGHTA, CDR2 FQGNSA. The CDR3 length is 14 residues. The V end was cut by 8 bases, the J end by 1 base, with 14 bases between.

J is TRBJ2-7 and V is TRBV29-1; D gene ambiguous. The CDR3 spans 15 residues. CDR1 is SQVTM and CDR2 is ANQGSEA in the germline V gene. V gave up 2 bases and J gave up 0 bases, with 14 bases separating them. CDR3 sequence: CSVELRAWSSYEQYF. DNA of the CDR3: TGCAGCGTTGAATTAAGGGCTTGGAGCTCCTACGAGCAGTACTTC.

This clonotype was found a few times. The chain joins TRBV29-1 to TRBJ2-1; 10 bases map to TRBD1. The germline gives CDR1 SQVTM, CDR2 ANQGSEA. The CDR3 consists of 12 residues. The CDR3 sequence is CTGTGEYNEQFF. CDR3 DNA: TGCACCGGGACAGGGGAATACAATGAGCAGTTCTTC.

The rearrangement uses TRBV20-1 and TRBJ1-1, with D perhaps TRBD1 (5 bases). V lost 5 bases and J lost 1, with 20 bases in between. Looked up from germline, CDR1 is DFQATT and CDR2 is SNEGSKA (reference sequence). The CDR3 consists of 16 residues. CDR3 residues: CSAGGPNTIKNTEAFF. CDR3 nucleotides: TGCAGTGCTGGGGGACCGAATACCATCAAGAACACTGAAGCTTTCTTT.

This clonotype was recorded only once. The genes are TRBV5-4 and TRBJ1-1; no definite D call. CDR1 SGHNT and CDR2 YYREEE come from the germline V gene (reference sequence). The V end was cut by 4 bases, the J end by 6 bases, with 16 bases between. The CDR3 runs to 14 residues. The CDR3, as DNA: TGTGCCAGCAGCACGGCCCAAGACACGTCTGAAGCTTTCTTT. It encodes CASSTAQDTSEAFF.

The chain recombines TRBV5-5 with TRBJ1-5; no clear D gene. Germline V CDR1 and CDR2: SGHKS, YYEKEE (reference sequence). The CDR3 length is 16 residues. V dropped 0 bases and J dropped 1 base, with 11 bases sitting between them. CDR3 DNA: TGTGCCAGCAGCTTGGGGGGTCTCGGGAGCAATCAGCCCCAGCATTTT. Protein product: CASSLGGLGSNQPQHF.

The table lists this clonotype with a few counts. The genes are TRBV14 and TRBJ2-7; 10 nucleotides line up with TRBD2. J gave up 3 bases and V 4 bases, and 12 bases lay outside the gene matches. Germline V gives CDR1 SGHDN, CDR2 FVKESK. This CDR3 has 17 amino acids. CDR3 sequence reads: CASSRGLAAPLNYEQYF. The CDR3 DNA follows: TGTGCCAGCAGCCGCGGACTAGCGGCCCCGTTAAACTACGAGCAGTACTTC.

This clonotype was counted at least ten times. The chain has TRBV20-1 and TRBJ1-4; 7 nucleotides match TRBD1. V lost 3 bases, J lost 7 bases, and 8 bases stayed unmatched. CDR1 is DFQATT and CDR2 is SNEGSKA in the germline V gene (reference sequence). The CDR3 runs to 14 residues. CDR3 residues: CSASFSQGVEKLFF. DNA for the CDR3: TGCAGTGCTAGCTTTTCCCAGGGGGTTGAAAAACTGTTTTTT.

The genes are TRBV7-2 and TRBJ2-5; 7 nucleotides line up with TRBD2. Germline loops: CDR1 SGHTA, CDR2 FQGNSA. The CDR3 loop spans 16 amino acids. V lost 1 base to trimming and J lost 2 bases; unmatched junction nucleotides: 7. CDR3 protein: CASSLGGPGLQETQYF. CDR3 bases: TGTGCCAGCAGCTTAGGGGGACCGGGACTACAAGAGACCCAGTACTTC.

CDR3 in DNA: TGCGCCAGCAGCCCCGTTCCGGGCACAGATACGCAGTATTTT. This translates into CASSPVPGTDTQYF. The V and J genes are TRBV5-1 and TRBJ2-3; D unclear. V dropped 4 bases and J dropped 1 base, with 10 bases sitting between them. CDR1 SGHRS and CDR2 YFSETQ come from the germline V gene. The CDR3 is made up of 14 amino acids.

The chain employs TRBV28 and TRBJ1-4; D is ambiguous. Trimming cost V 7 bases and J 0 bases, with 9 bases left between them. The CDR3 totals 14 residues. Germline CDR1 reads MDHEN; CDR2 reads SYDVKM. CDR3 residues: CASNDSPTNEKLFF. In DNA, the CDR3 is TGTGCCAGCAATGATTCCCCAACTAATGAAAAACTGTTTTTT.

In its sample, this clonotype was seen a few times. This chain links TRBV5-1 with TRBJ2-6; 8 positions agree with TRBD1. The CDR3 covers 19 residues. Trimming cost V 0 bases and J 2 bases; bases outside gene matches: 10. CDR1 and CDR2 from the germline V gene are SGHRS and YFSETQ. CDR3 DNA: TGCGCCAGCAGCTTGGTGGGGAGGACAGGGACCACTGGGGCCAACGTCCTGACTTTC. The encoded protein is CASSLVGRTGTTGANVLTF.

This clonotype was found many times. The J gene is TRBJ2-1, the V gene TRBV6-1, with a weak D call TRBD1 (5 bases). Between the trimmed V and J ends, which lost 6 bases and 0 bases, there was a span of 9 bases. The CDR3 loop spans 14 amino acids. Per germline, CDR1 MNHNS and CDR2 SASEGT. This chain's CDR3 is CASSLRGSYNEQFF. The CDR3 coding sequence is TGTGCCAGCAGCCTTAGGGGCTCCTACAATGAGCAGTTCTTC.

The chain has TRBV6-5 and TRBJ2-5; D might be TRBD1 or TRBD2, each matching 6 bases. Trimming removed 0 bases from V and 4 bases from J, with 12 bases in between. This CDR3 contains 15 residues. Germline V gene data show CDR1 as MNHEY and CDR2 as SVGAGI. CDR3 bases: TGTGCCAGCAGTTACTCGATCGGGGGCGGAGAGACCCAGTACTTC. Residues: CASSYSIGGGETQYF.

This CDR3 reads CAHSRRQGSYNEQFF. The CDR3 nucleotides are TGTGCCCATAGCCGTCGACAGGGCTCCTACAATGAGCAGTTCTTC. This chain connects TRBV6-2 or TRBV6-3 to TRBJ2-1; 7 bases are shared with TRBD1. The V segment lost 11 bases and the J segment 0 bases; nucleotides outside the gene matches: 10. The V gene's germline CDR1 is MNHEY and CDR2 SVGEGT. The CDR3 consists of 15 residues.

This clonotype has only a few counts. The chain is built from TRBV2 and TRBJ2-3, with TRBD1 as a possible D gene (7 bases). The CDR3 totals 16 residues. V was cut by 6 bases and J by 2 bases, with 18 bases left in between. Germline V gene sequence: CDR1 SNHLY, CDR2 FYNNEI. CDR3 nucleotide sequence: TGTGCCAGCAGAGGGCAGGGGGGAGGCGTCACAGATACGCAGTATTTT. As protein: CASRGQGGGVTDTQYF.

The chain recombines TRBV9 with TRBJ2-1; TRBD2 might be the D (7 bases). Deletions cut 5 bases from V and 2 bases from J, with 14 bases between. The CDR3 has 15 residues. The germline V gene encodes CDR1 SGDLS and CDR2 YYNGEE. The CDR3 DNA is TGTGCCAGCAGGGCCGGCGGGGGCCCCTACAATGAGCAGTTCTTC. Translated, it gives CASRAGGGPYNEQFF.

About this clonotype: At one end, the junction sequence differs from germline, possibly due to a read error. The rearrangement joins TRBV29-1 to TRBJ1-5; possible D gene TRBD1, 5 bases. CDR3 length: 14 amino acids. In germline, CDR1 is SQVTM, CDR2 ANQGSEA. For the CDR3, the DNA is TGCGGCGTAGGTCGGGACGGCCGCAATCAGCCCCAGCATTTT. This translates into CGVGRDGRNQPQHF. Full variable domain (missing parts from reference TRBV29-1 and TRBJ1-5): SAVISQKPSRDICQRGTSLTIQCQVDSQVTMMFWYRQQPGQSLTLIATANQGSEATYESGFVIDKFPISRPNLTFSTLTVSNMSPEDSSIYLCGVGRDGRNQPQHFGDGTRLSIL.

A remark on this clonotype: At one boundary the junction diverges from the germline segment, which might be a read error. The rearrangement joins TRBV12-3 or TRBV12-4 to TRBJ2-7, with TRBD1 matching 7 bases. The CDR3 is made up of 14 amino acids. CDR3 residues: CTSKQDRSSYEQYF. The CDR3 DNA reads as TGTACCAGCAAACAGGACAGGAGCTCCTACGAGCAGTACTTC.

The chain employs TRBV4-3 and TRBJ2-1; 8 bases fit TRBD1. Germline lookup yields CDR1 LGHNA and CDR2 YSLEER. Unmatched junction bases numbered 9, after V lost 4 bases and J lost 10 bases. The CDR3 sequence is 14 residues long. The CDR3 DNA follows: TGCGCCAGCAGCCTGGGGACAGGTTCGAGAGAGCAGTTCTTC. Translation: CASSLGTGSREQFF.

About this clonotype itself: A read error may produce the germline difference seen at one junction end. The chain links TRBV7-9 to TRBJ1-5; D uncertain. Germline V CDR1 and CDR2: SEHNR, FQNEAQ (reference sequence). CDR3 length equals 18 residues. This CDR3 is CASSYGNAGSSFNQLQHF. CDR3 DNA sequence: TGTGCCAGCAGCTATGGGAACGCGGGCAGTAGCTTTAATCAGCTCCAGCATTTT.

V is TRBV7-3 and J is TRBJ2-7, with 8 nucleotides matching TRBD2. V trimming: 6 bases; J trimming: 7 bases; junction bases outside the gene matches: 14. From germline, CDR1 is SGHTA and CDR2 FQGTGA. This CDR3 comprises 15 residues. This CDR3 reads CASRVSSGSHNEQYF. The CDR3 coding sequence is TGTGCCAGCAGGGTCTCCAGCGGGAGCCACAATGAGCAGTACTTC. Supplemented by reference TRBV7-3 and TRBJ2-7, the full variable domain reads GAGVSQTPSNKVTEKGKYVELRCDPISGHTALYWYRQSLGQGPEFLIYFQGTGAADDSGLPNDRFFAVRPEGSVSTLKIQRTERGDSAVYLCASRVSSGSHNEQYFGPGTRLTVT.

The CDR3, as DNA: TGTGCCAGCAGCATTCCGGGACAGGGGGCATATGAGCAGTTCTTC. Translation: CASSIPGQGAYEQFF. The J gene is TRBJ2-1, the V gene TRBV11-2; 12 bases align to TRBD1. V lost 5 bases, J lost 8 bases, and 7 bases stayed unmatched. This CDR3 region has 15 residues. Germline V CDR1 and CDR2: SGHAT, FQNNGV.

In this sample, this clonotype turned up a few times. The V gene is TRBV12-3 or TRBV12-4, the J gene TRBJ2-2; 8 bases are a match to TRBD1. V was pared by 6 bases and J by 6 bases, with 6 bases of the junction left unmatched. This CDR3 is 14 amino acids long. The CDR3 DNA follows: TGTGCCAGCAGACGGGACAGGCGCGCCGGGGAGCTGTTTTTT. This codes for CASRRDRRAGELFF.

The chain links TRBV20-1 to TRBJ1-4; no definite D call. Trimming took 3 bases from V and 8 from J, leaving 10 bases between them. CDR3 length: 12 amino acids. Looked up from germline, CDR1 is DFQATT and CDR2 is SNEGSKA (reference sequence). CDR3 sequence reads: CSARQVREKLFF. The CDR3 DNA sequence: TGCAGTGCTAGGCAGGTCCGAGAAAAACTGTTTTTT.